Described below is a single T cell receptor beta chain sequence and its context. This entry is derived from a study of blood T cell repertoires in COVID-19. The data were produced by immunoSEQ multiplex PCR, yet TCRdb's version contains in-frame clones alone and is incomplete. Of over 20,000 clones detected, about four fifths appear once; the ten largest clones hold over 6.5%. In germline, CDR1 is MGHRA, CDR2 YSYEKL. The CDR3 is made up of 18 amino acids. Trimming cost V 4 bases and J 4 bases, with 25 bases left between them. Sequencing input: peripheral blood. The chain recombines TRBV4-1 with TRBJ1-1, with TRBD1 as a possible D gene (6 bases). This TCR came from a human donor in a cohort sampled during active COVID-19. CDR3 residues: CASSRRTGGNGKGTEAFF. The CDR3 DNA reads TGCGCCAGCAGCCGGCGAACGGGGGGCAACGGCAAGGGCACTGAAGCTTTCTTT.